Listed below are T cell receptor beta chains from one sample, sequenced in a study of early stage breast cancer tumors. Here immunoSEQ multiplex PCR was the method, and the copy in TCRdb shows in-frame clones only, minus some. The data contain about 9,500 clones, around 70% of them singletons. What was sequenced was breast tumor tissue. These TCRs come from a person in their fifties or sixties with breast cancer. The CDR3 runs from the conserved cysteine through the conserved F or W. Each record gives: CDR3 DNA, CDR3 protein, clone size, V gene, J gene, D gene. The D gene is left open where the match is weak. Some rows mark clone size as missing; the rest say once, few, many or name a class of expanded clone.

DNA: TGTGCCAGCAGCTCTCCGGGACAGGGACGTGAAAAACTGTTTTTT
CDR3: CASSSPGQGREKLFF
size: -
V: TRBV5-4
J: TRBJ1-4
D: TRBD1

DNA: TGTGCCAGCAGGCCGGGACTGCGGTTCCAGCCCCAGCATTTT
CDR3: CASRPGLRFQPQHF
size: -
V: TRBV27
J: TRBJ1-5
D: -

DNA: TGTGCCAGCAGTCGAGATGGGGGACGGACGCAAGAGACCCAGTACTTC
CDR3: CASSRDGGRTQETQYF
size: -
V: TRBV7-6
J: TRBJ2-5
D: -

DNA: TGTGCCAGCAGCGGTAGTCTGAACACTGAAGCTTTCTTT
CDR3: CASSGSLNTEAFF
size: -
V: TRBV7-6
J: TRBJ1-1
D: -

DNA: TGCAGCGTTCTCCCAGGCTCTGGAAACACCATATATTTT
CDR3: CSVLPGSGNTIYF
size: once
V: TRBV29-1
J: TRBJ1-3
D: -

DNA: TGCGCCAGCAGCTTGGAGTCTGCCAGTGAAAAACTGTTTTTT
CDR3: CASSLESASEKLFF
size: -
V: TRBV5-1
J: TRBJ1-4
D: -

DNA: TGTGCTAGTGGTTTGGCAGGGGGTTCTAGCACAGATACGCAGTATTTT
CDR3: CASGLAGGSSTDTQYF
size: -
V: TRBV12-5
J: TRBJ2-3
D: TRBD1

DNA: TGTGCCAGCAGCTTAGCGGCGGGTAACACAGATACGCAGTATTTT
CDR3: CASSLAAGNTDTQYF
size: -
V: TRBV7-9
J: TRBJ2-3
D: -

DNA: TGTGCCAGCGGACAGGGTAGCGAGCAGTACTTC
CDR3: CASGQGSEQYF
size: -
V: TRBV19
J: TRBJ2-7
D: TRBD1

DNA: TGTGCCAGCAGCCTCGGACTAGCGGGACGTACCTCCTACGAGCAGTACTTC
CDR3: CASSLGLAGRTSYEQYF
size: few
V: TRBV7-2
J: TRBJ2-7
D: TRBD2

DNA: TGTGCCAGTAGACGACAAGCAACTAATGAAAAACTGTTTTTT
CDR3: CASRRQATNEKLFF
size: -
V: TRBV19
J: TRBJ1-4
D: -

DNA: TGCGCCAGCAGCTTGGCCAGGAACGAGCAGTACTTC
CDR3: CASSLARNEQYF
size: -
V: TRBV5-1
J: TRBJ2-7
D: -

DNA: TGTGCCATCAGTGAGTACGGGGGGCACACAGATACGCAGTATTTT
CDR3: CAISEYGGHTDTQYF
size: few
V: TRBV10-3
J: TRBJ2-3
D: -

DNA: TGTGCCAGCAGCTTTCGTAGCGGGAGTATAATAGATACGCAGTATTTT
CDR3: CASSFRSGSIIDTQYF
size: -
V: TRBV7-2
J: TRBJ2-3
D: TRBD2

DNA: TGTGCCAGCAGTTTGGGTCGGGGGGGCCGGACAGATACGCAGTATTTT
CDR3: CASSLGRGGRTDTQYF
size: -
V: TRBV28
J: TRBJ2-3
D: TRBD2

DNA: TGTGCCAGCTCACCCGGGACAGGGCCCTACGAGCAGTACTTC
CDR3: CASSPGTGPYEQYF
size: -
V: TRBV18
J: TRBJ2-7
D: TRBD1

DNA: TGTGCCAGCAGCCTGGGACAAACTGGAAACACCATATATTTT
CDR3: CASSLGQTGNTIYF
size: -
V: TRBV6-5
J: TRBJ1-3
D: -

DNA: TGTGCCTGGAAGGGGGGGGGCGTCACTGAAGCTTTCTTT
CDR3: CAWKGGGVTEAFF
size: -
V: TRBV30
J: TRBJ1-1
D: -

DNA: TGTGCCAGCAGCTTAGATCTGTTGGGACAGAGGACCTACGAGCAGTACTTC
CDR3: CASSLDLLGQRTYEQYF
size: -
V: TRBV11-2
J: TRBJ2-7
D: TRBD1

DNA: TGTGCCAGCAGCTCATCGGGACAGGGGTACGAGCAGTACTTC
CDR3: CASSSSGQGYEQYF
size: -
V: TRBV7-8
J: TRBJ2-7
D: TRBD1

DNA: TGCAGCGTTGAATGGAGCGGGGGGACAGATACGCAGTATTTT
CDR3: CSVEWSGGTDTQYF
size: -
V: TRBV29-1
J: TRBJ2-3
D: TRBD2

DNA: TGTGCCAGCAGCGTAGCCCTAGGGGCTAAAGAGACCCAGTACTTC
CDR3: CASSVALGAKETQYF
size: -
V: TRBV9
J: TRBJ2-5
D: -

DNA: TGTGCCAGCAGCGCGGGGACTAGCGGATACAATGAGCAGTTCTTC
CDR3: CASSAGTSGYNEQFF
size: -
V: TRBV9
J: TRBJ2-1
D: TRBD2

DNA: TGTGCCAGCAGCCAAACTAGCGGTACTCGCGCCGGGGAGCTGTTTTTT
CDR3: CASSQTSGTRAGELFF
size: -
V: TRBV5-4
J: TRBJ2-2
D: TRBD2

DNA: TGTGCCAGCAGCCCCACGATCCACGCTACCACCGGCTACACCTTC
CDR3: CASSPTIHATTGYTF
size: -
V: TRBV27
J: TRBJ1-2
D: -

DNA: TGCAGCGTTGACCCTTCAGGACTCTACAATGAGCAGTTCTTC
CDR3: CSVDPSGLYNEQFF
size: once
V: TRBV29-1
J: TRBJ2-1
D: -

DNA: TGTGCCAGCAGTGATGGGTCCGAATATCAGCCCCAGCATTTT
CDR3: CASSDGSEYQPQHF
size: -
V: TRBV2
J: TRBJ1-5
D: -

DNA: TGCGCCAGCAGCCGAGGGACTAGCGGATACAATGAGCAGTTCTTC
CDR3: CASSRGTSGYNEQFF
size: -
V: TRBV4-3
J: TRBJ2-1
D: TRBD2

DNA: TGTGCCAGCAGCTTAGGACAGGCTGGGGCCAACGTCCTGACTTTC
CDR3: CASSLGQAGANVLTF
size: -
V: TRBV7-3
J: TRBJ2-6
D: TRBD1

DNA: TGTGCCGCCTCTAACTCTGGAAACACCATATATTTT
CDR3: CAASNSGNTIYF
size: -
V: TRBV6-1
J: TRBJ1-3
D: -

DNA: TGTGCCAGCAGCATCGGGACAGCCGGGAACAGTGAGCAGTTCTTC
CDR3: CASSIGTAGNSEQFF
size: few
V: TRBV2
J: TRBJ2-1
D: TRBD1

DNA: TGTGCCAGCAGCGGTCCCGACCGACAGGGGAACACTGAAGCTTTCTTT
CDR3: CASSGPDRQGNTEAFF
size: -
V: TRBV7-6
J: TRBJ1-1
D: TRBD1

DNA: TGTGCCAGCAGCCCTCAGGGAACTCAAGAGACCCAGTACTTC
CDR3: CASSPQGTQETQYF
size: few
V: TRBV7-3
J: TRBJ2-5
D: -

DNA: TGTGCCAGCAGTTTCTCTGTCCCTCGGTCCGGGGAGCTGTTTTTT
CDR3: CASSFSVPRSGELFF
size: few
V: TRBV27
J: TRBJ2-2
D: -

DNA: TGTGCCAGCAGCTTAGAAGGCGGGACAGGGAACACTGAAGCTTTCTTT
CDR3: CASSLEGGTGNTEAFF
size: -
V: TRBV7-3
J: TRBJ1-1
D: TRBD1

DNA: TGTGCCAGCAGCTTAGCGGGAGGTACAGATACGCAGTATTTT
CDR3: CASSLAGGTDTQYF
size: -
V: TRBV7-3
J: TRBJ2-3
D: TRBD2

DNA: TGTGCCAGCAGTTATGTGGCTAACTATGGCTACACCTTC
CDR3: CASSYVANYGYTF
size: -
V: TRBV6-6
J: TRBJ1-2
D: -

DNA: TGCGCCAGCAGTCAATTAAGTCAGGCCGATCAGCCCCAGCATTTT
CDR3: CASSQLSQADQPQHF
size: -
V: TRBV23-1
J: TRBJ1-5
D: -

DNA: TGTGCCAGCAGCTCCGTGACAGGGGGCAAAAACATTCAGTACTTC
CDR3: CASSSVTGGKNIQYF
size: -
V: TRBV27
J: TRBJ2-4
D: TRBD1

DNA: TGTGCCAGCAGTTTGTCTAGCGGGGGGGTGAACACCGGGGAGCTGTTTTTT
CDR3: CASSLSSGGVNTGELFF
size: few
V: TRBV27
J: TRBJ2-2
D: TRBD2

DNA: TGTGCCAGCAGCTTAGGTATTGAAGCTTTCTTT
CDR3: CASSLGIEAFF
size: -
V: TRBV7-2
J: TRBJ1-1
D: -

DNA: TGTGCCAGCAGGGACACCGGGGCTAATGAAAAACTGTTTTTT
CDR3: CASRDTGANEKLFF
size: -
V: TRBV2
J: TRBJ1-4
D: -

DNA: TGTGCCAGCAGTCGCAATAGCAATCAGCCCCAGCATTTT
CDR3: CASSRNSNQPQHF
size: -
V: TRBV6-6
J: TRBJ1-5
D: -

DNA: TGCAGCGTTGAAGATGGAGGGGACGAGCAGTACTTC
CDR3: CSVEDGGDEQYF
size: -
V: TRBV29-1
J: TRBJ2-7
D: -

DNA: TGTGCCAGCATCCAGATGGCAGGACCATACCTTTACGAGCAGTACTTC
CDR3: CASIQMAGPYLYEQYF
size: once
V: TRBV5-5
J: TRBJ2-7
D: -

DNA: TGCAGCGTTCCCGGGACAGGGGGATCGGATACGCAGTATTTT
CDR3: CSVPGTGGSDTQYF
size: once
V: TRBV29-1
J: TRBJ2-3
D: TRBD1

DNA: TGTGCCAGCAGTTATACCCAGGGGAGCACTGAAGCTTTCTTT
CDR3: CASSYTQGSTEAFF
size: -
V: TRBV6-6
J: TRBJ1-1
D: -

DNA: TGTGCCAGTAGAGACGGGGCGTTAGCGGGGGGTTCAGATACGCAGTATTTT
CDR3: CASRDGALAGGSDTQYF
size: once
V: TRBV19
J: TRBJ2-3
D: TRBD2

DNA: TGTGCCAGCAGCGTCCCGAGGAGGGGGCCTAACTATGGCTACACCTTC
CDR3: CASSVPRRGPNYGYTF
size: -
V: TRBV9
J: TRBJ1-2
D: TRBD1